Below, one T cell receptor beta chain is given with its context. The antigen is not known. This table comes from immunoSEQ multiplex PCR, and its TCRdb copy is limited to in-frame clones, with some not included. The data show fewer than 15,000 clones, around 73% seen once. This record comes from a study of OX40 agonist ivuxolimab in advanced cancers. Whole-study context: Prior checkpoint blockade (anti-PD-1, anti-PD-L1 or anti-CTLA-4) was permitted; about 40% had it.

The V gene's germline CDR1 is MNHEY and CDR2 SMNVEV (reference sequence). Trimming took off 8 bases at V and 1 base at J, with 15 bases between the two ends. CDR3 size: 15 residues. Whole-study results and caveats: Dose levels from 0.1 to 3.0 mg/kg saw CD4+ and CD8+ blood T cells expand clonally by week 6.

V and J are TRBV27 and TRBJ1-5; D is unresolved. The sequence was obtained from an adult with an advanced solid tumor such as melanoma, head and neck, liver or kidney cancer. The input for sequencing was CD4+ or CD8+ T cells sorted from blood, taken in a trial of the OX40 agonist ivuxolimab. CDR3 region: CASAPGLGSNQPQHF. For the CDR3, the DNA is TGTGCCAGCGCTCCGGGGTTAGGAAGCAATCAGCCCCAGCATTTT.